The clone carrying this T cell receptor (beta chain) has more than one count but fewer than ten. The entry originates in a study of blood T cell repertoires in COVID-19. In the study overall: PBMCs, B-cell-depleted T cells, or T cells were the source of the cDNA or gDNA that made up the material.

Only in-frame clones appear in the TCRdb table, and some are missing; sequencing was by immunoSEQ multiplex PCR. The sample records 130,000 or so clones, around 89% being singletons. The CDR3 has 14 residues. Between the trimmed V and J ends, which lost 1 base and 1 base, there was a span of 6 bases. Germline assignment: CDR1 SGHDT and CDR2 YYEEEE. This TCR derives from a man between 65 and 85 years old with active or convalescent COVID-19. This rearrangement joins TRBV5-6 to TRBJ1-3; possibly TRBD1 for D (5 bases). The specimen was peripheral blood. Here the CDR3 DNA reads TGTGCCAGCAGCTTGCAGGGTTCTGGAAACACCATATATTTT. Encoded protein: CASSLQGSGNTIYF.